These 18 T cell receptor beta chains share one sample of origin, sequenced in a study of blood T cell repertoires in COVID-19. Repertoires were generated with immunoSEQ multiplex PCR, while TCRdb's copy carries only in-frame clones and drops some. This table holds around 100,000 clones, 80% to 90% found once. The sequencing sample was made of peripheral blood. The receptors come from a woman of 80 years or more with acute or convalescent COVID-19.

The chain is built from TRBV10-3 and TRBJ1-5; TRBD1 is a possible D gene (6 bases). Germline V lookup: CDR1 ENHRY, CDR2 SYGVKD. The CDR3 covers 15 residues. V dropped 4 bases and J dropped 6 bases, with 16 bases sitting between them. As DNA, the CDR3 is TGTGCCATCAGTGCCATTACAGGGTCACGTCAGCCCCAGCATTTT. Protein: CAISAITGSRQPQHF.

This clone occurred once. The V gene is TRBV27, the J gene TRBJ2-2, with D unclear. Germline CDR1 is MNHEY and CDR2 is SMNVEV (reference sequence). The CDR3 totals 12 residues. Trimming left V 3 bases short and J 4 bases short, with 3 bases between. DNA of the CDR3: TGTGCCAGCAGTTTCGGCACCGGGGAGCTGTTTTTT. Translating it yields CASSFGTGELFF.

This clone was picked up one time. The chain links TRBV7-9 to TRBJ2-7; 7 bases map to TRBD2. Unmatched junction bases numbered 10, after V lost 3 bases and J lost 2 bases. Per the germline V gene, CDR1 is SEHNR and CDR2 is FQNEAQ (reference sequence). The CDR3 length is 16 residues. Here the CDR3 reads CASSFLGWGGTYEQYF. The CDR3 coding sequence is TGTGCCAGCAGCTTCCTCGGTTGGGGAGGGACCTACGAGCAGTACTTC.

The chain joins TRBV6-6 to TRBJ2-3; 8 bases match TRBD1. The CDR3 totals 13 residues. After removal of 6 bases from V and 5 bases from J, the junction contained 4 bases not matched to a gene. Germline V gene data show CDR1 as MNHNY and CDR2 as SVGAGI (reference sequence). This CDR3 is CASRPGGGDTQYF. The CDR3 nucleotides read TGTGCCAGCAGACCAGGGGGCGGAGATACGCAGTATTTT.

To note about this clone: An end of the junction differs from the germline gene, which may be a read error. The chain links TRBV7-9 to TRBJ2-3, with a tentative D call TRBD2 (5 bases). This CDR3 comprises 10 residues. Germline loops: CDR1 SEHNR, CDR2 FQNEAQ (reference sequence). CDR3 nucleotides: TGTGCCAGCAGCAAGAATTGGGAGCAATTT. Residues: CASSKNWEQF.

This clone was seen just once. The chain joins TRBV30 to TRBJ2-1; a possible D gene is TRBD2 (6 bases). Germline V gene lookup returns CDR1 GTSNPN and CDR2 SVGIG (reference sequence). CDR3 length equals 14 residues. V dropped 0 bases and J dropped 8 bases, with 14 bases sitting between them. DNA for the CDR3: TGTGCCTGGAGTGTATGGGGAGGCGGCGATGAGCAGTTCTTC. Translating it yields CAWSVWGGGDEQFF.

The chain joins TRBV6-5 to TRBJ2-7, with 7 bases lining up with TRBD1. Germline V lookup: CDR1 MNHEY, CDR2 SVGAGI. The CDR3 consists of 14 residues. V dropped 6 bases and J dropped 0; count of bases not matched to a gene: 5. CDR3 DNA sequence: TGTGCCAGCAGGTTAGGGACAGCCTCCTACGAGCAGTACTTC. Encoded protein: CASRLGTASYEQYF.

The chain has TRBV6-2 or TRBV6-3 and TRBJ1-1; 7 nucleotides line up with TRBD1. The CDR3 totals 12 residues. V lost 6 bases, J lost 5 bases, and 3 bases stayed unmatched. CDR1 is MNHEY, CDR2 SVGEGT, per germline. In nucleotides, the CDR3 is TGTGCCAGCAGCCAGGGGGTAACTGAAGCTTTCTTT. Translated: CASSQGVTEAFF.

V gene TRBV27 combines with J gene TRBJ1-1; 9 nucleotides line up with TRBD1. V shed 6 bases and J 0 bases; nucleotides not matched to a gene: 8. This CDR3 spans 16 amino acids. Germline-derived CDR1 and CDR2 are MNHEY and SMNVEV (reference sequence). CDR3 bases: TGTGCCAGCAGGCCGACAGGGGGGCCCATGAACACTGAAGCTTTCTTT. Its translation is CASRPTGGPMNTEAFF.

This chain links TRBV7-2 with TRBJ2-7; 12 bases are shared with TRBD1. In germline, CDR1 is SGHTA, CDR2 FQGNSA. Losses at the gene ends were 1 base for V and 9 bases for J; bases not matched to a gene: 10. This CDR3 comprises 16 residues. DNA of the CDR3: TGTGCCAGCAGCTTAGGACCGGGACAGGGGGCCGGTCTGCAGTACTTC. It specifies CASSLGPGQGAGLQYF.

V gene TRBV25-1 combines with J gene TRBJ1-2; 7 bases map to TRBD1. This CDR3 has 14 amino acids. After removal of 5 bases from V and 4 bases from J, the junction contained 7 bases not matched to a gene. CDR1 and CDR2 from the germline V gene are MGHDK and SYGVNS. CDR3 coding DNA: TGTGCCAGCAGTTGGGACAGCCGGACCTATGGCTACACCTTC. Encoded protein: CASSWDSRTYGYTF.

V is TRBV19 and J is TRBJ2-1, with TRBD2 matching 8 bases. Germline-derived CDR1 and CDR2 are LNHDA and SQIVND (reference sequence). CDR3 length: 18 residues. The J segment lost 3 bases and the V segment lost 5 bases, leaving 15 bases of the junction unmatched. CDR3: CASSPGGAGGPFYNEQFF. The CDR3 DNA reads TGTGCCAGTAGTCCAGGTGGGGCGGGGGGCCCTTTCTACAATGAGCAGTTCTTC.

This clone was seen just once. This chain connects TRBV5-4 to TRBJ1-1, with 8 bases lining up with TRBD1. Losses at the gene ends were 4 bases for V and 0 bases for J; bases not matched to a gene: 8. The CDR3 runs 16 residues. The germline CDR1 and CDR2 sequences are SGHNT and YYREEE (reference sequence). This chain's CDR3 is CASSLGTGTMNTEAFF. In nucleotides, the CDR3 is TGTGCCAGCAGCCTAGGGACAGGAACAATGAACACTGAAGCTTTCTTT.

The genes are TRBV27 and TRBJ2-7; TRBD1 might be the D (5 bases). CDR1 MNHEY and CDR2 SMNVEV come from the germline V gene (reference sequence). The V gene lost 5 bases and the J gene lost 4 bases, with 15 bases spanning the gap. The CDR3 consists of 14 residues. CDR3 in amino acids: CASSINQQVYEQYF. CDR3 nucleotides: TGTGCCAGCAGTATTAATCAACAGGTTTACGAGCAGTACTTC.

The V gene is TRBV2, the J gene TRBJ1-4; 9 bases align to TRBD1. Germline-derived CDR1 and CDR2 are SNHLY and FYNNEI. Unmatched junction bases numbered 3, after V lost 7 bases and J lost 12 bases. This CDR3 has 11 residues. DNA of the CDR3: TGTGCCAGCACTGGACAGGGGCAACTGTTTTTT. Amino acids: CASTGQGQLFF.

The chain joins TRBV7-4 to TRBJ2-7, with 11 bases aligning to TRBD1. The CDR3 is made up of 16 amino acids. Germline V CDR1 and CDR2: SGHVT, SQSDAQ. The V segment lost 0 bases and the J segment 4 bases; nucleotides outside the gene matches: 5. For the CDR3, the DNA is TGTGCCAGCAGCTTAGCCCAGGACAGGGGGCCATACGAGCAGTACTTC. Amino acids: CASSLAQDRGPYEQYF. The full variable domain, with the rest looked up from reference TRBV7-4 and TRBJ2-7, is GAGVSQSPRYKVAKRGRDVALRCDSISGHVTLYWYRQTLGQGSEVLTYSQSDAQRDKSGRPSGRFSAERPERSVSTLKIQRTEQGDSAVYLCASSLAQDRGPYEQYFGPGTRLTVT.

The CDR3 protein is CASAWGGTYNEQFF. The DNA for the CDR3 is TGTGCCAGCGCCTGGGGGGGGACCTACAATGAGCAGTTCTTC. The chain employs TRBV7-8 and TRBJ2-1; 7 bases are a match to TRBD2. With 8 bases clipped from V and 2 bases from J, the junction kept 6 bases outside the gene matches. The CDR3 totals 14 residues. Per germline, CDR1 SGHVS and CDR2 FQNEAQ.

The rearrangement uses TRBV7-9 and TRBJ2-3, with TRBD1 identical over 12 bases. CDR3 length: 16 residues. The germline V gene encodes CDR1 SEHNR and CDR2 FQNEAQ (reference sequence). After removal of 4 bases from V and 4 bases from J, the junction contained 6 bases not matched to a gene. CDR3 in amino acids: CASSYPGQGAPDTQYF. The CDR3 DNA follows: TGTGCCAGCAGCTATCCGGGACAGGGGGCCCCAGATACGCAGTATTTT.